The next 19 T cell receptor beta chains were all read from a single sample in a study of OX40 agonist ivuxolimab in advanced cancers. Libraries were prepared by immunoSEQ multiplex PCR; TCRdb keeps only in-frame clonotypes and omits some of them. This table has around 75,000 clones, roughly 90% appearing once. The starting material was CD4+ or CD8+ T cells sorted from blood, obtained in a trial of the OX40 agonist ivuxolimab. The receptors originated from an adult with an advanced solid tumor such as melanoma, head and neck, liver or kidney cancer.

This clone was found a few times. The chain uses TRBV7-2 and TRBJ2-7; a possible D gene is TRBD1 (6 bases). The CDR3 runs to 13 residues. V lost 5 bases to trimming and J lost 5 bases, with 13 bases between them. Looked up from germline, CDR1 is SGHTA and CDR2 is FQGNSA. The CDR3: CASSLQGNDEQYF. Written as DNA, the CDR3 is TGTGCCAGCAGCCTACAGGGTAACGACGAGCAGTACTTC.

The rearrangement uses TRBV27 and TRBJ2-5; possible D gene TRBD2, 6 bases. V lost 1 base and J 5 bases, leaving 14 bases between the germline ends. The CDR3 is 15 residues long. CDR1 and CDR2 (germline): MNHEY, SMNVEV (reference sequence). The CDR3 loop reads CASSLFPRSGETQYF. Written as DNA, the CDR3 is TGTGCCAGCAGTTTATTCCCCCGGAGCGGGGAGACCCAGTACTTC.

The J gene is TRBJ1-2, the V gene TRBV28; 9 nucleotides match TRBD1. There are 16 residues in the CDR3. The ends lost 5 bases at V and 2 bases at J; junction bases unmatched: 9. Germline V gene lookup returns CDR1 MDHEN and CDR2 SYDVKM. CDR3 nucleotide sequence: TGTGCCAGCAGTCCTTTACCCGGGACAGGGAACTATGGCTACACCTTC. Translating it yields CASSPLPGTGNYGYTF.

The V call is TRBV5-1, the J call TRBJ2-5, with TRBD2 as a possible D gene (5 bases). The J call is in doubt because the DNA end fits TRBJ2-7 better. The germline V gene has CDR1 SGHRS and CDR2 YFSETQ. CDR3 length: 13 amino acids. This CDR3 is CASRAASSYEQYF. The CDR3 nucleotides are TGCGCCAGCAGAGCGGCGAGCTCCTACGAGCAGTACTTC.

The V and J genes are TRBV4-2 and TRBJ2-7; TRBD1 is a possible D gene (5 bases). Germline lookup yields CDR1 LGHNA and CDR2 YNFKEQ. The CDR3 length is 15 residues. The V end lost 4 bases, the J end lost 4 bases, and 17 bases lay between the germline ends. The CDR3 is CASSPTPQDSYEQYF. Here the CDR3 DNA reads TGTGCCAGCAGCCCTACTCCCCAAGACAGTTACGAGCAGTACTTC.

This chain uses TRBV5-1 with TRBJ2-6; D remains ambiguous. The V end was cut by 0 bases, the J end by 1 base, with 8 bases between. The germline V gene encodes CDR1 SGHRS and CDR2 YFSETQ. The CDR3 is made up of 16 amino acids. CDR3 bases: TGCGCCAGCAGCTTGGGCCTGGAGTCTGGGGCCAACGTCCTGACTTTC. It is translated as CASSLGLESGANVLTF.

The chain uses TRBV19 and TRBJ2-7, with D perhaps TRBD2 (6 bases). CDR3 length equals 15 residues. Trimming left V 3 bases short and J 2 bases short, with 14 bases between. Germline V lookup: CDR1 LNHDA, CDR2 SQIVND (reference sequence). The CDR3 sequence is CASSIGAGWTYEQYF. CDR3 bases: TGTGCCAGTAGTATTGGGGCGGGGTGGACCTACGAGCAGTACTTC. Using reference TRBV19 and TRBJ2-7 for the parts outside the CDR3, the full variable domain is DGGITQSPKYLFRKEGQNVTLSCEQNLNHDAMYWYRQDPGQGLRLIYYSQIVNDFQKGDIAEGYSVSREKKESFPLTVTSAQKNPTAFYLCASSIGAGWTYEQYFGPGTRLTVT.

The V gene is TRBV5-6, the J gene TRBJ1-6, with D uncertain. There are 14 residues in the CDR3. In germline, CDR1 is SGHDT, CDR2 YYEEEE. Trimming left V 5 bases short and J 6 bases short, with 12 bases between. DNA for the CDR3: TGTGCCAGCAGTTCGTTTATCTTTAATTCACCCCTCCACTTT. It is translated as CASSSFIFNSPLHF.

The V call is TRBV2, the J call TRBJ1-1, with no clear D. V lost 6 bases, J lost 0 bases, and 5 bases lay in between. Germline V CDR1 and CDR2: SNHLY, FYNNEI. This CDR3 is built from 12 residues. The CDR3 protein is CASRVMNTEAFF. The CDR3 nucleotides read TGTGCCAGCAGAGTTATGAACACTGAAGCTTTCTTT.

The chain has TRBV18 and TRBJ2-5, with 7 nucleotides matching TRBD2. With 3 bases clipped from V and 3 bases from J, the junction kept 4 bases outside the gene matches. The CDR3 contains 14 residues. Germline assignment: CDR1 KGHSH and CDR2 LQKENI. The CDR3 DNA reads as TGTGCCAGCTCACCGGGACTAACTAAAGAGACCCAGTACTTC. This sequence encodes CASSPGLTKETQYF.

This chain joins TRBV4-1 and TRBJ2-7, with a tentative D call TRBD1 (5 bases). The germline V gene encodes CDR1 MGHRA and CDR2 YSYEKL. Trimming removed 3 bases at V and 0 bases at J, with 12 bases between. The CDR3 consists of 15 residues. CDR3 sequence (DNA): TGCGCCAGCAGCCAGCCGACAGCGAGCTCCTACGAGCAGTACTTC. This sequence encodes CASSQPTASSYEQYF.

This clone was observed once. The chain links TRBV5-1 to TRBJ2-7; D is perhaps TRBD2 (6 bases). Germline CDR1 is SGHRS and CDR2 is YFSETQ. Trimming left V 0 bases short and J 1 base short, with 11 bases between. The CDR3 extends over 15 amino acids. The CDR3 reads CASSLAPGGSYEQYF. The CDR3 DNA reads as TGCGCCAGCAGCTTGGCCCCCGGGGGATCCTACGAGCAGTACTTC.

The chain is built from TRBV19 and TRBJ2-3; 11 bases line up with TRBD1. V lost 5 bases to trimming and J lost 4 bases; unmatched junction nucleotides: 5. This CDR3 region has 15 residues. In germline, CDR1 is LNHDA, CDR2 SQIVND (reference sequence). The CDR3 DNA sequence: TGTGCCAGTAGTTTTTGGACAGGGGGCTCAGATACGCAGTATTTT. Translating it yields CASSFWTGGSDTQYF.

The chain has TRBV6-5 and TRBJ1-3; TRBD1 matches 7 bases. CDR3 length: 15 residues. Germline CDR1 and CDR2: MNHEY and SVGAGI. V was clipped by 5 bases and J by 3 bases; unmatched bases: 7. The CDR3, as DNA: TGTGCCAGCAGTCCGATGACAGGGCTTGGAAACACCATATATTTT. It is translated as CASSPMTGLGNTIYF.

This clone was detected once. The V call is TRBV11-2, the J call TRBJ1-2; maybe TRBD1 (5 bases). The V end lost 1 base, the J end lost 2 bases, and 20 bases lay between the germline ends. The CDR3 covers 18 residues. CDR1 is SGHAT, CDR2 FQNNGV, per germline. The CDR3 nucleotides are TGTGCCAGCAGCTTAGCCCTGTTGGGGGTGTTAAGAAACTATGGCTACACCTTC. Amino acids: CASSLALLGVLRNYGYTF.

As DNA, the CDR3 is TGTGCCAGCAGTTCCTTGGGACAGGGGATGTACGAGCAGTACTTC. Translating gives CASSSLGQGMYEQYF. V gene TRBV27 combines with J gene TRBJ2-7; the match to TRBD1 covers 10 bases. This CDR3 contains 15 residues. Looked up from germline, CDR1 is MNHEY and CDR2 is SMNVEV (reference sequence). The J segment lost 4 bases and the V segment lost 4 bases, leaving 7 bases of the junction unmatched.

The chain uses TRBV4-1 and TRBJ2-5; 10 bases line up with TRBD1. The CDR3 spans 18 residues. After removal of 0 bases from V and 0 bases from J, the junction contained 7 bases not matched to a gene. Germline V gene data show CDR1 as MGHRA and CDR2 as YSYEKL. This CDR3 reads CASSQDQVGTGDQETQYF. In DNA form, the CDR3 reads TGCGCCAGCAGCCAAGATCAAGTAGGGACAGGGGACCAAGAGACCCAGTACTTC.

The genes are TRBV5-1 and TRBJ1-2; 8 bases map to TRBD1. The germline gives CDR1 SGHRS, CDR2 YFSETQ. V was pared by 2 bases and J by 4 bases, with 13 bases of the junction left unmatched. The CDR3 sequence is 17 residues long. CDR3 DNA: TGCGCCAGCAGCTTTTCTTACAGGGGGTCATCAGTCTATGGCTACACCTTC. Protein sequence: CASSFSYRGSSVYGYTF.

This clone has just a few counts. The chain links TRBV15 to TRBJ1-2; 7 positions match TRBD1. Germline values: CDR1 LNHNV, CDR2 YYDKDF (reference sequence). Trimming cost V 4 bases and J 4 bases; bases outside gene matches: 6. This CDR3 is built from 14 residues. CDR3 amino acids: CATSNLGQVYGYTF. The CDR3 DNA sequence: TGTGCCACCAGCAACCTAGGACAGGTCTATGGCTACACCTTC.